This TCR beta chain appears in the sequencing data of a study of shared clonotypes between healthy human individuals. Overall study findings and caveats: Naive subsets typically showed greater estimated richness than memory subsets.

Genomic DNA belonging to each subset was distributed in equal measure over several immunoSEQ plates. Sorted-subset replicate PCR reactions were performed with about 210 ng DNA, corresponding to roughly 27,000 T cell genomes. Data came from immunoSEQ multiplex PCR; TCRdb stores just in-frame clones and leaves some out. The sample yields nearly 1 million clones, 76% seen once. Donors included only healthy HIV-negative adults lacking recent acute infections or vaccinations. Comment on this clone: No antigen is known for it.

V lost 8 bases to trimming and J lost 0 bases, with 14 bases between them. Germline V gives CDR1 KGHSH, CDR2 LQKENI. The CDR3 is made up of 15 amino acids. Sequencing was done on a sample of memory CD4+ T cells sorted from blood. Subset of the sample: CD45RA-negative fraction. This TCR was sampled from a man aged 18 to 29 in good health. The chain combines TRBV18 with TRBJ1-3, with D tentatively TRBD1 (5 bases). CDR3 nucleotides: TGTGCCAGCCAACGGTCCAGGGACTCTGGAAACACCATATATTTT. Amino acids: CASQRSRDSGNTIYF.